Sequencing of this T cell receptor beta chain was carried out in a study of cytomegalovirus exposure and HLA in healthy donors. Study results and limitations: The authors enumerated 150 to 200 TCR beta chains as linked to cytomegalovirus.

Points on this clone: Its specificity is unknown.

The data were produced by immunoSEQ multiplex PCR, yet TCRdb's version contains in-frame clones alone and is incomplete. The profile shows 100,000 to 120,000 clones, over 75% of them singletons. The germline V gene encodes CDR1 SGHTA and CDR2 FQGNSA. The V gene lost 1 base and the J gene lost 4 bases, with 19 bases spanning the gap. The CDR3 length is 17 residues. The clonotype originates from a woman aged 25 to 45 in good health and CMV-seropositive. The V gene is TRBV7-2, the J gene TRBJ2-5; a weak D match, TRBD1 (6 bases). The sequenced sample was PBMCs. DNA of the CDR3: TGTGCCAGCAGCTTAGGGAGAGGCAGGGGCCAGGGAGAGACCCAGTACTTC. This gives the protein CASSLGRGRGQGETQYF. Complete variable domain (other parts from reference TRBV7-2 and TRBJ2-5): GAGVSQSPSNKVTEKGKDVELRCDPISGHTALYWYRQSLGQGLEFLIYFQGNSAPDKSGLPSDRFSAERTGGSVSTLTIQRTQQEDSAVYLCASSLGRGRGQGETQYFGPGTRLLVL.